This TCR beta chain was observed in a study of cytomegalovirus exposure and HLA in healthy donors. At the level of the study: The approximately 680 first-cohort repertoires and the 95 to 150 validation repertoires shared the same platform, a later analysis reported.

Generated by immunoSEQ multiplex PCR, the TCRdb table keeps only in-frame clones and is missing some. This sample has about 170,000 clones, with approximately 87% found just once. CDR1 and CDR2 (germline): SEHNR, FQNEAQ (reference sequence). The V gene lost 1 base and the J gene lost 5 bases, with 11 bases spanning the gap. CDR3 length: 14 residues. The chain links TRBV7-9 to TRBJ1-2; maybe TRBD1 (5 bases). The sequence was collected from a woman in her twenties or thirties in good health and CMV-seronegative. The source material was PBMCs. The CDR3 sequence is CASSLEMGLYGYTF. In nucleotides, the CDR3 is TGTGCCAGCAGCTTAGAGATGGGACTTTATGGCTACACCTTC.